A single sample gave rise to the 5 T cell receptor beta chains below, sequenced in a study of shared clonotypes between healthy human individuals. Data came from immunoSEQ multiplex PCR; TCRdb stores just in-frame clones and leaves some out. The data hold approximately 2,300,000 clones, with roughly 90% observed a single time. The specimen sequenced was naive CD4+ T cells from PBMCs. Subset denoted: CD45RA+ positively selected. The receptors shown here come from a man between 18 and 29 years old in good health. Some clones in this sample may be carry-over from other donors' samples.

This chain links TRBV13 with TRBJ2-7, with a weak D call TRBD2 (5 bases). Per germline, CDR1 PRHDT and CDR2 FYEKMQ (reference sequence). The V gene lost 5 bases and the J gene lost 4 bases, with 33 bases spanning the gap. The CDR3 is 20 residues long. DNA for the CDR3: TGTGCCAGCAGCAACCGTTCCCCGGACGGGGTGGCTAGAAGTCGTTACGAGCAGTACTTC. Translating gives CASSNRSPDGVARSRYEQYF.

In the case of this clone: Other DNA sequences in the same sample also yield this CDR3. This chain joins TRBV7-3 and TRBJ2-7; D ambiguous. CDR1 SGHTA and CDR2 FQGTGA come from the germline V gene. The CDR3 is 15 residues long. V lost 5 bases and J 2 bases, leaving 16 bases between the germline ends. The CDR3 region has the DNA TGTGCCAGCAGCCCTGGACCCGCCCCCGCCTACGAGCAGTACTTC. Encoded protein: CASSPGPAPAYEQYF. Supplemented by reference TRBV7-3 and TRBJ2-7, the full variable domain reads GAGVSQTPSNKVTEKGKYVELRCDPISGHTALYWYRQSLGQGPEFLIYFQGTGAADDSGLPNDRFFAVRPEGSVSTLKIQRTERGDSAVYLCASSPGPAPAYEQYFGPGTRLTVT.

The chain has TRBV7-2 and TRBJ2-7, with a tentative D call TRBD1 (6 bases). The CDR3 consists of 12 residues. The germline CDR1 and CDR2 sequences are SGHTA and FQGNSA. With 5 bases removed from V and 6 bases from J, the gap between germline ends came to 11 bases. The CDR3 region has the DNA TGTGCCAGCAGCCGGCTCAGGGGCGAGCAGTACTTC. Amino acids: CASSRLRGEQYF.

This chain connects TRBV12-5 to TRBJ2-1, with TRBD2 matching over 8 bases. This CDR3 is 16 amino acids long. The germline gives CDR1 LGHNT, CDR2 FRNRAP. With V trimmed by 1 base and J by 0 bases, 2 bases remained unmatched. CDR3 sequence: CASGLGLASSYNEQFF. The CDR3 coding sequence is TGTGCTAGTGGTTTGGGACTAGCGAGCTCCTACAATGAGCAGTTCTTC. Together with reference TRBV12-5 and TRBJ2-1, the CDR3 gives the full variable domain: DARVTQTPRHKVTEMGQEVTMRCQPILGHNTVFWYRQTMMQGLELLAYFRNRAPLDDSGMPKDRFSAEMPDATLATLKIQPSEPRDSAVYFCASGLGLASSYNEQFFGPGTRLTVL.

CDR3 residues: CASSLTGAGNQETQYF. In DNA, the CDR3 is TGCGCCAGCAGCTTAACAGGGGCCGGGAACCAAGAGACCCAGTACTTC. This chain uses TRBV5-1 with TRBJ2-5; TRBD1 aligns across 7 bases. The V gene's germline CDR1 is SGHRS and CDR2 YFSETQ. There are 16 residues in the CDR3. V gave up 2 bases and J gave up 0 bases; unmatched junction bases: 7.